The rows below give T cell receptor beta chains drawn from one sample of a study of cytomegalovirus exposure and HLA in healthy donors. Clones were sequenced by immunoSEQ multiplex PCR, and TCRdb holds only the in-frame ones, with some missing. The sample records 150,000 to 200,000 clones, approximately 80% being singletons. Sequencing input: PBMCs. These receptors were collected from a middle-aged woman in good health and CMV-seronegative. Both conserved end residues are part of each CDR3. A D gene is named only where the DNA matches it firmly. Clone size appears in some rows only: once, few, many, or a class for an expanded clone.

V	J	D	size	length	CDR3	DNA
TRBV2	TRBJ1-1	.	.	13	CASSPRQNTEAFF	TGTGCCAGCTCCCCCCGACAGAACACTGAAGCTTTCTTT
TRBV7-8	TRBJ2-2	TRBD2	.	18	CASSLVRTSGRGTGELFF	TGTGCCAGCAGCTTAGTGAGGACTAGCGGGAGGGGCACCGGGGAGCTGTTTTTT
TRBV28	TRBJ1-1	TRBD1	.	14	CASSLLQGGAEAFF	TGTGCCAGCAGTTTGTTACAGGGGGGGGCTGAAGCTTTCTTT
TRBV14	TRBJ2-7	.	.	13	CASSPWARPEQYF	TGTGCCAGCAGCCCTTGGGCGAGACCCGAGCAGTACTTC
TRBV5-1	TRBJ2-7	TRBD1	.	16	CASSLGYGQGTAEQYF	TGCGCCAGCAGCTTGGGGTACGGACAGGGAACGGCCGAGCAGTACTTC
TRBV29-1	TRBJ2-1	.	.	11	CSVLPDNEQFF	TGCAGCGTCCTCCCAGACAATGAGCAGTTCTTC
TRBV5-1	TRBJ1-1	TRBD1	.	15	CASSTRQGAQTEAFF	TGCGCCAGCAGCACACGACAGGGGGCGCAAACTGAAGCTTTCTTT
TRBV5-1	TRBJ2-6	.	.	18	CASRSSGVDLIGANGLTF	TGCGCCAGCAGGTCCTCGGGAGTAGATTTAATTGGGGCCAACGGCCTGACTTTC
TRBV13	TRBJ2-4	TRBD2	.	14	CASSSLAARNIQYF	TGTGCCAGCAGCTCTCTAGCGGCCAGAAACATTCAGTACTTC
TRBV4-1	TRBJ2-6	.	few	22	CASSQLPLSVQIYPSGANGLTF	TGCGCCAGCAGCCAACTACCCCTCTCGGTACAGATATACCCGTCTGGGGCCAACGGCCTGACTTTC
TRBV5-1	TRBJ2-7	TRBD2	.	15	CASSFASGRYGEQYF	TGCGCCAGCAGCTTCGCTAGCGGGAGGTACGGCGAGCAGTACTTC
TRBV7-2	TRBJ1-5	.	.	13	CASSWQSGQPQHF	TGTGCCAGCAGCTGGCAATCGGGACAGCCCCAGCATTTT
TRBV6-1	TRBJ2-3	.	.	11	CAIRQTDTQYF	TGTGCCATCCGACAGACAGATACGCAGTATTTT
TRBV5-1	TRBJ2-1	.	.	13	CASSLGDKREQFF	TGCGCCAGCAGCTTGGGGGATAAGCGGGAGCAGTTCTTC
TRBV7-8	TRBJ2-1	TRBD2	.	18	CASSQPGPAGAGYNEQFF	TGTGCCAGCAGCCAGCCGGGACCAGCGGGAGCAGGGTACAATGAGCAGTTCTTC
TRBV11-2	TRBJ2-7	.	.	14	CASSSLFINYEQYF	TGTGCCAGCAGCTCCCTCTTTATAAACTACGAGCAGTACTTC
TRBV5-6	TRBJ2-3	.	.	14	CASVKDSSTDTQYF	TGTGCCAGCGTAAAGGACAGCTCCACAGATACGCAGTATTTT
TRBV19	TRBJ2-1	.	.	15	CASTAVAASYNEQFF	TGTGCCAGTACCGCCGTAGCAGCCTCCTACAATGAGCAGTTCTTC
TRBV7-8	TRBJ2-3	.	.	14	CASRREEPYDTQYF	TGTGCCAGCAGGAGGGAGGAACCTTACGATACGCAGTATTTT
TRBV14	TRBJ2-5	TRBD2	.	18	CASSQDQRASGLQETQYF	TGTGCCAGCAGCCAAGATCAGAGGGCTAGCGGCCTCCAAGAGACCCAGTACTTC
TRBV11-3	TRBJ2-3	TRBD2	.	16	CASSEPIAGSTDTQYF	TGTGCCAGCAGCGAACCCATAGCGGGGAGCACAGATACGCAGTATTTT
TRBV9	TRBJ2-3	TRBD2	few	19	CASSVALGSGGSSTDTQYF	TGTGCCAGCAGCGTAGCTTTGGGTAGCGGGGGCTCTAGCACAGATACGCAGTATTTT
TRBV5-4	TRBJ2-7	.	.	12	CASSFGSYEQYF	TGTGCCAGCAGCTTCGGGAGCTACGAGCAGTACTTC
TRBV28	TRBJ2-7	TRBD2	.	12	CASGGDSYEQYF	TGTGCCAGCGGGGGGGACTCCTACGAGCAGTACTTC
TRBV30	TRBJ1-6	TRBD1	.	13	CAWDRGPRSPLHF	TGTGCCTGGGACAGGGGCCCTCGTTCACCCCTCCACTTT
TRBV6-1	TRBJ1-2	.	.	13	CASSERVGLGYTF	TGTGCCAGCAGTGAAAGAGTGGGCTTGGGCTACACCTTC
TRBV15	TRBJ1-4	.	.	12	CATSSLYEKLFF	TGTGCCACCAGCAGTCTCTACGAAAAACTGTTTTTT
TRBV6-5	TRBJ2-7	.	.	12	CASLGQSYEQYF	TGTGCCAGCTTAGGACAGTCCTACGAGCAGTACTTC
TRBV11-3	TRBJ2-7	TRBD2	few	14	CASSLMAGADEQYF	TGTGCCAGCAGCCTCATGGCGGGAGCCGACGAGCAGTACTTC